This T cell receptor beta chain comes out of a study of control samples from healthy donors and cancer patients. Generated by immunoSEQ multiplex PCR, the TCRdb table keeps only in-frame clones and is missing some. This sample has roughly 88,000 clones, with around four fifths found just once. V lost 1 base to trimming and J lost 2 bases, with 8 bases between them. The CDR3 runs 15 residues. Germline CDR1 and CDR2: SGHNT and YENEEA. The receptor was derived from a man under 40 in good health. Source material: blood. V is TRBV11-3 and J is TRBJ2-2; D is possibly TRBD1 (6 bases). In DNA, the CDR3 is TGTGCCAGCAGCTTAGGGGGGCCTAACACCGGGGAGCTGTTTTTT. Translation: CASSLGGPNTGELFF.